This T cell receptor beta chain originates from a study of blood T cell repertoires in COVID-19. V lost 0 bases, J lost 2 bases, and 8 bases stayed unmatched. From germline, CDR1 is LNHNV and CDR2 YYDKDF (reference sequence). The CDR3 runs to 19 residues. Libraries were prepared by immunoSEQ multiplex PCR; TCRdb keeps only in-frame clonotypes and omits some of them. The sample has 250,000 to 300,000 clones; about 86% are singletons. Sequencing used peripheral blood. The sequence was obtained from a man aged 25 to 45 with active or convalescent COVID-19. The rearrangement links TRBV15 to TRBJ2-3; 13 bases are a match to TRBD2. The CDR3 loop reads CATSREGWTSGGYTDTQYF. CDR3 sequence (DNA): TGTGCCACCAGCAGAGAAGGGTGGACTAGCGGGGGATACACAGATACGCAGTATTTT.